This entry features one T cell receptor (beta chain) sequence. The CDR3 runs to 18 residues. The V and J ends lost 3 bases and 4 bases, in that order; junction bases with no gene match: 17. Germline V gene data show CDR1 as DFQATT and CDR2 as SNEGSKA (reference sequence). TCRdb reanalysed the 5' RACE reads using MiXCR and keeps one entry per CDR3 protein. Of a few hundred thousand distinct CDR3 sequences listed, more than 9% are singletons. The sample belongs to a study of CD8 T cells in ankylosing spondylitis. The chain joins TRBV20-1 to TRBJ1-5, with TRBD1 identical over 8 bases. This receptor was identified in a male donor with ankylosing spondylitis or in good health (not recorded which). Input material: blood, either unsorted or a sorted T cell fraction (not recorded which). The CDR3 loop is CSASLNLGQGISNQPQHF. DNA for the CDR3: TGCAGTGCTAGCCTGAATCTTGGACAGGGAATATCTAATCAGCCCCAGCATTTT.